This T cell receptor beta chain was retrieved from a study of blood T cells in healthy people across ages. At the level of the study: Researchers report that template switching captured about one barcoded beta molecule per two T cells. Notes on the study in general: Roughly linearly, TCR beta diversity per million T cells fell as age increased.

Donors each provided around 9 milliliters of peripheral blood. Each sample gave at least 6.5 million isolated PBMCs. This clonotype was counted a few times. Its specificity is not known. Sample-barcoded 5' priming and a J-beta primer mix drove a second PCR of about 6 to 12 cycles. TCRdb recomputed calls from the 5' RACE reads with MiXCR, one row per CDR3 protein. The sample yields some 1.4 million distinct CDR3 sequences, approximately 38% seen once. The origin of this receptor is a woman under 30 in good health. The sequenced sample consisted of blood.

The CDR3 region is CASSQTYQETQYF. CDR3 sequence (DNA): TGCGCCAGCAGCCAGACGTACCAAGAGACCCAGTACTTC. V is TRBV4-1 and J is TRBJ2-5; D unclear. V was cut by 3 bases and J by 0 bases, with 5 bases left in between. There are 13 residues in the CDR3. Looked up from germline, CDR1 is MGHRA and CDR2 is YSYEKL.